This is a list of T cell receptor beta chains from one sample in a study of post-analysis software for immune sequencing data. TCRdb itself ran the PCR reads through MiXCR, one entry per CDR3 protein. The repertoire includes about 820,000 distinct CDR3 sequences, about 50% of them detected once, and approximately 4.3% sits in the top ten. Material: blood. These TCRs come from a girl aged 5-17 years with multiple sclerosis. Both conserved end residues are part of each CDR3. A D gene is named only where the DNA matches it firmly. The size of a clone is reported for some rows only, either as once, few or many, or as a class for expanded clones.

v_call	clone_size	d_call	j_call	cdr3_nt	cdr3_aa
TRBV11-2	few	TRBD1	TRBJ2-7	TGTGCCAGCAGCTCGGACAGGGGGGTCTCCTACGAGCAGTACTTC	CASSSDRGVSYEQYF
TRBV29-1	few	TRBD2	TRBJ2-7	TGCAGCGTTAGGGAGGGCCATGCCGAGCAGTACTTC	CSVREGHAEQYF
TRBV11-2	.	TRBD1	TRBJ2-7	TGTGCCAGCAGCCGTTCGGGGACAGGGGGCTACGAGCAGTACTTC	CASSRSGTGGYEQYF
TRBV12-3/TRBV12-4	.	.	TRBJ2-5	TGTGCCAGCAGTTTTAATAAGGGGAAGGAGACCCAGTACTTC	CASSFNKGKETQYF
TRBV12-3/TRBV12-4	once	TRBD2	TRBJ2-3	TGTGCCAGCAGTTTTCCCCCTCAGCGGGGGGGCTTAGGGAGCACAGATACGCAGTATTTT	CASSFPPQRGGLGSTDTQYF
TRBV29-1	few	TRBD2	TRBJ2-7	TGCAGCGTTTCGAAGACGGCTAGCGGGACCTACGAGCAGTACTTC	CSVSKTASGTYEQYF
TRBV10-3	.	.	TRBJ2-1	TGTGCCATATCAGAAGACTACAATGAGCAGTTCTTC	CAISEDYNEQFF
TRBV29-1	few	.	TRBJ2-5	TGCAGCGTCACAGGGAGTGGGGAGACCCAGTACTTC	CSVTGSGETQYF
TRBV2	few	.	TRBJ2-4	TGTGCCAGCAGTGAGTTCCGGATGCTCCATCACATTCAGTACTTC	CASSEFRMLHHIQYF
TRBV7-3	.	.	TRBJ2-3	TGTGCCAGCAGCTCCCGGGCCCACGGAAACACAGATACGCAGTATTTT	CASSSRAHGNTDTQYF
TRBV7-9	.	TRBD1	TRBJ2-6	TGTGCCAGCAGCTTAAGCCGGGACAGGGGATATATCTCTGGGGCCAACGTCCTGACTTTC	CASSLSRDRGYISGANVLTF
TRBV29-1	.	TRBD1	TRBJ2-7	TGCAGCGTTGAAGGAGGGGGCCCTACCTACGAGCAGTACTTC	CSVEGGGPTYEQYF
TRBV6-2/TRBV6-3	.	.	TRBJ1-2	TGTGCCAGCAGAGCAACAGGTGCTGATGGCTACACCTTC	CASRATGADGYTF
TRBV20-1	.	.	TRBJ1-2	TGCAGTGCTAGAGATCCGACGGACGCTAACTATGGCTACACCTTC	CSARDPTDANYGYTF
TRBV14	.	.	TRBJ1-1	TGTGCCAGCAGCCAAGAATTACAGGTGAACACTGAAGCTTTCTTT	CASSQELQVNTEAFF
TRBV7-9	.	TRBD1	TRBJ1-1	TGTGCCAGCAGCGCAGGACAGGGAGGAAACACTGAAGCTTTCTTT	CASSAGQGGNTEAFF
TRBV7-2	.	TRBD1	TRBJ2-6	TGTGCCAGCAGCCTAGGGGGCGTCTCAGGGGCCAACGTCCTGACTTTC	CASSLGGVSGANVLTF
TRBV20-1	.	TRBD2	TRBJ2-1	TGCAGTGCTAGTGGACTAGCGGAGTACAATGAGCAGTTCTTC	CSASGLAEYNEQFF
TRBV29-1	.	.	TRBJ2-2	TGCAGCGTTGAAGGGCTACCGAACACCGGGGAGCTGTTTTTT	CSVEGLPNTGELFF
TRBV5-1	.	.	TRBJ1-1	TGCGCCAGCAGCTTCTTTCCGGGACAAACGAACACTGAAGCTTTCTTT	CASSFFPGQTNTEAFF
TRBV5-1	once	.	TRBJ2-1	TGCGCCAGCAGCTTGGTAGCCTTCTCCTACAATGAGCAGTTCTTC	CASSLVAFSYNEQFF
TRBV13	.	.	TRBJ2-7	TGTGCCAGCAGCCCCGTGGGGGTCATCTACGAGCAGTACTTC	CASSPVGVIYEQYF
TRBV5-1	few	.	TRBJ1-5	TGCGCCAGCAGCTTGGGAGGGCTTCATCAGCCCCAGCATTTT	CASSLGGLHQPQHF
TRBV29-1	.	.	TRBJ2-5	TGCAGCGTTCAACAGGGCCCGTACCAAGAGACCCAGTACTTC	CSVQQGPYQETQYF
TRBV7-9	once	TRBD1	TRBJ2-1	TGTGCCAACAGCTTAGGGGACAGGCCAAACAATGAGCAGTTCTTC	CANSLGDRPNNEQFF
TRBV7-2	.	TRBD2	TRBJ2-1	TGTGCCAGCAGCCAAGGTTTAGCGGGAGGGGGCAATGAGCAGTTCTTC	CASSQGLAGGGNEQFF
TRBV3-1	.	.	TRBJ1-1	TGTGCCAGCAGCCAAGATACCAGGAACACTGAAGCTTTCTTT	CASSQDTRNTEAFF
TRBV7-2	few	TRBD2	TRBJ2-1	TGTGCCAGCAGCCCTAGCGGGGGCAACTACAATGAGCAGTTCTTC	CASSPSGGNYNEQFF
TRBV7-9	few	.	TRBJ1-2	TGTGCCAGCAGCTCCCCTCGACGAGACCGTAACTATGGCTACACCTTC	CASSSPRRDRNYGYTF
TRBV10-3	once	TRBD1	TRBJ2-3	TGTGCCATCACCGTACAGGGGGCAGATACGCAGTATTTT	CAITVQGADTQYF
TRBV27	few	TRBD1	TRBJ2-7	TGTGCCAGCAGATTATTGGGGACAGATAACTACGAGCAGTACTTC	CASRLLGTDNYEQYF
TRBV12-5	few	.	TRBJ2-5	TGTGCTAGTGGTTTAGGCAGCCAAGAGACCCAGTACTTC	CASGLGSQETQYF
TRBV3-1	.	.	TRBJ1-2	TGTGCCAGCAGCCCCCGTGGAGGGGACGGGTATGGCTACACCTTC	CASSPRGGDGYGYTF
TRBV20-1	.	TRBD1	TRBJ1-1	TGCAGTGCTAGAGACCCGACAGGGAAAGCTGAAGCTTTCTTT	CSARDPTGKAEAFF
TRBV5-5	.	.	TRBJ2-5	TGTGCCAGCAGCTTGGTAGGGGGGGAAGAGACCCAGTACTTC	CASSLVGGEETQYF
TRBV5-1	.	.	TRBJ1-1	TGCGCCAGCAAGCCCGGACGGGACACTGAAGCTTTCTTT	CASKPGRDTEAFF
TRBV7-2	.	.	TRBJ1-1	TGTGCCACTACTTACCGGGGCCCTGGGAATAAATGGGAAGCTTTCTTT	CATTYRGPGNKWEAFF
TRBV5-1	once	.	TRBJ2-5	TGCGCCAGCAGTACCGGGAGCGCCAAGGAGACCCAGTACTTC	CASSTGSAKETQYF
TRBV7-3	.	.	TRBJ2-4	TGTGCCAGCAGCTTATTACGGGTGTCGGAGAGGGAGCAGTACTTC	CASSLLRVSEREQYF
TRBV7-3	.	TRBD1	TRBJ2-7	TGTGCCAGCAGCTTATCGGGGACAGGGTCCCACGAGCAGTACTTC	CASSLSGTGSHEQYF
TRBV20-1	.	.	TRBJ2-3	TGCAGTGCTAGAGATATAGAGGCGTGGAACACAGATACGCAGTATTTT	CSARDIEAWNTDTQYF
TRBV5-1	.	.	TRBJ2-1	TGCGCCAGCAGCTTGGGGAAGGATGGGGTCTCGCAGTTCTTC	CASSLGKDGVSQFF
TRBV18	few	.	TRBJ2-3	TGTGCCAGCTCACCGGCAGGGGAGGCGAGCACAGATACGCAGTATTTT	CASSPAGEASTDTQYF
TRBV20-1	.	TRBD1	TRBJ1-1	TGCAGTGTCCGGCGACAGGGGGCGAAGAACACTGAAGCTTTCTTT	CSVRRQGAKNTEAFF
TRBV5-1	few	.	TRBJ1-5	TGCGCCAGCAGCTTGGAAGGCCAGCCCCGCCAGCCCCAGCATTTT	CASSLEGQPRQPQHF
TRBV5-1	.	.	TRBJ2-7	TGCGCCAGCAGCTGGCGGGACACCAACTCCTACGAGCAGTACTTC	CASSWRDTNSYEQYF
TRBV20-1	.	.	TRBJ2-3	TGCAGTGCTAGTCAGGGGAGCACAGATACGCAGTATTTT	CSASQGSTDTQYF
TRBV3-1	.	TRBD2	TRBJ2-5	TGTGCCAGCGGGCTAGCGGGGACCAAGCAGTACTTC	CASGLAGTKQYF
TRBV12-3/TRBV12-4	.	.	TRBJ1-5	TGTGCCAGCAGTTCGGACGGCCTCCTTTATCAGCCCCAGCATTTT	CASSSDGLLYQPQHF
TRBV2	.	TRBD1	TRBJ1-6	TGTGCCAGCAATCTCGCCCGGGACAGGGTTTCCAATAATTCACCCCTCCACTTT	CASNLARDRVSNNSPLHF
TRBV20-1	once	.	TRBJ2-1	TGCAGTGCCCGAGCGAACGGCAACAATGAGCAGTTCTTC	CSARANGNNEQFF
TRBV4-1	.	.	TRBJ2-3	TGCGCCAGCAGCCAAGATCGAGACTTCGATACGCAGTATTTT	CASSQDRDFDTQYF
TRBV7-8	.	.	TRBJ2-2	TGTGCCACCCTCACTCAAGGGAACACCGGGGAGCTGTTTTTT	CATLTQGNTGELFF
TRBV6-5	few	.	TRBJ2-1	TGTGCCAGCAGTTCGCCCCGGCGGGGGCATGAGCAGTTCTTC	CASSSPRRGHEQFF